Listed below are T cell receptor beta chains from one sample, sequenced in a study of CD8+ T cells in alopecia areata. Assay used: immunoSEQ multiplex PCR; TCRdb lists only in-frame clones, some missing. The table shows some 200,000 clones, with 40% to 45% occurring only once. The sample consisted of CD4+ T cells sorted from blood, taken around week 36, from a patient treated with tofacitinib. The receptors derive from a human donor with alopecia areata. CDR3s include the opening cysteine and the closing phenylalanine or tryptophan.

>TRBV5-1|TRBJ1-1
CASSWGPGGTEAFF
>TRBV23-1|TRBJ2-7
CASSQGLAGGYEQYF
>TRBV25-1|TRBJ2-5
CASSESTGGRETQYF
>TRBV27|TRBJ2-1
CASSSLFSGVVEQFF
>TRBV29-1|TRBJ2-5
CSVKVGGPETQYF
>TRBV5-1|TRBJ2-7
CASSGGHESDEQYF
>TRBV29-1|TRBJ2-5
CSVETASTQYF
>TRBV5-1|TRBJ2-5
CASSLASGIQETQYF
>TRBV7-2|TRBJ2-5
CASSSIYKGGETQYF
>TRBV5-1|TRBJ2-1
CASSLGLHEQFF
>TRBV6-1|TRBJ2-5
CASSWADRERAQYF
>TRBV29-1|TRBJ2-7
CSVAARTSEGLYSYEQYF
>TRBV7-2|TRBJ1-5
CASSQGPGLGEPQHF
>TRBV5-1|TRBJ2-3
CASSLAGEATQYF
>TRBV29-1|TRBJ1-2
CSVERGLDGYTF
>TRBV29-1|TRBJ2-3
CSVEISPTISTDTQYF
>TRBV14|TRBJ2-1
CASSQLRGRAANEQFF
>TRBV7-9|TRBJ2-1
CASSSGQGTDNEQFF
>TRBV7-2|TRBJ2-1
CASSLASGRRGEQFF
>TRBV25-1|TRBJ2-2
CASSVQGADTGELFF
>TRBV29-1|TRBJ2-7
CSVAESGGTPYEQYF
>TRBV27|TRBJ2-7
CASSFFGGGEQYF
>TRBV27|TRBJ1-5
CASSSGEPGRRSNQPQHF
>TRBV11-2|TRBJ2-1
CASSLAQSYNEQFF
>TRBV29-1|TRBJ1-1
CSAENPRDGLNTEAFF
>TRBV11-2|TRBJ2-5
CASSLGPGLETQYF
>TRBV29-1|TRBJ2-5
CSVNRAPETQYF
>TRBV7-2|TRBJ2-5
CASSLNSPLAGGLETQYF
>TRBV30|TRBJ2-1
CAFLLRESGYEQFF
>TRBV18|TRBJ1-4
CASTTGLNEKLFF
>TRBV19|TRBJ1-2
CASSIGQGFDYGYTF
>TRBV29-1|TRBJ2-4
CSVEVGGRGIQYF
>TRBV4-3|TRBJ2-1
CASSQGLAGGNEQFF
>TRBV28|TRBJ1-5
CASADSVNQPQHF
>TRBV19|TRBJ2-4
CASSQRGAKNIQYF
>TRBV27|TRBJ2-1
CASSRMGAGQDKQFF
>TRBV5-1|TRBJ2-7
CASSLRTGTNYEQYF
>TRBV7-3|TRBJ1-1
CASSLTMNTEAFF
>TRBV30|TRBJ1-1
CAWTPRWGLNWITEAFF
>TRBV6-5|TRBJ1-1
CASSLGETEAFF
>TRBV6-5|TRBJ2-2
CASRGSENTGELFF
>TRBV6-5|TRBJ2-7
CASSYKSQGVSYEQYF
>TRBV11-1|TRBJ1-2
CASSLGGRQGYYGYTF
>TRBV6-5|TRBJ2-2
CASSYRPAGELFF
>TRBV5-1|TRBJ1-4
CASSTDRPNEKLFF
>TRBV7-3|TRBJ2-7
CASSLVSLTRRDSYEQYF
>TRBV7-2|TRBJ2-7
CASSWTSGLYEQYF
>TRBV2|TRBJ2-2
CASGTAGIGELFF
>TRBV7-9|TRBJ2-1
CASSYFNEQFF
>TRBV5-4|TRBJ1-5
CASSFIGQGGQPQHF
>TRBV18|TRBJ2-5
CASSRTDQYEETQYF
>TRBV29-1|TRBJ1-3
CSVEARNAGNTIYF
>TRBV11-2|TRBJ2-1
CASSLVGGTAYNEQFF
>TRBV5-1|TRBJ2-2
CASSSTSGVTGELFF
>TRBV2|TRBJ2-1
CASTRESKHNEQFF
>TRBV5-1|TRBJ2-3
CASSQGSAITDTQYF
>TRBV30|TRBJ2-5
CAWAGFYQETQYF
>TRBV7-8|TRBJ1-2
CASSATTGGHGYTF